This TCR beta chain comes out of a study of sequential checkpoint blockade in melanoma. The table came from immunoSEQ multiplex PCR; TCRdb's copy has only in-frame clones and leaves some out. The sample shows approximately 8,200 clones, roughly a quarter of them seen only once. V lost 6 bases to trimming and J lost 5 bases, with 9 bases between them. Germline V gives CDR1 WSHSY, CDR2 SAAADI. This CDR3 region has 12 residues. The treatment here: randomized to nivolumab then ipilimumab (arm A) or the reverse (arm B). The receptor was derived from a human donor with melanoma. The source was tumor tissue (inferred from file names), collected from a patient given nivolumab and ipilimumab in sequence. The chain recombines TRBV10-2 with TRBJ2-3, with D hard to call. Here the CDR3 reads CASSTVGDTQYF. CDR3 in DNA: TGCGCCAGCAGCACGGTGGGAGATACGCAGTATTTT.